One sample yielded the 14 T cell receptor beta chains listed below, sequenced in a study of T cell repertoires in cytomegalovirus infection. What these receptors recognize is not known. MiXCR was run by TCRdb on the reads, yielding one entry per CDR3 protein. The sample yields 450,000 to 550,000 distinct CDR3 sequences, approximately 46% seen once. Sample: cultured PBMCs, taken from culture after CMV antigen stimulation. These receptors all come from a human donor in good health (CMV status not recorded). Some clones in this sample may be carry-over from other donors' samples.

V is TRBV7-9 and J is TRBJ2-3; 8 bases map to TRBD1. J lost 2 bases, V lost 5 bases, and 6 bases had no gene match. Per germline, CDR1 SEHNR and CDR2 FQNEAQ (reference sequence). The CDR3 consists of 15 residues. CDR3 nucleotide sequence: TGTGCCAGCAGCGCTAGGACAGGGACCACAGATACGCAGTATTTT. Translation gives CASSARTGTTDTQYF.

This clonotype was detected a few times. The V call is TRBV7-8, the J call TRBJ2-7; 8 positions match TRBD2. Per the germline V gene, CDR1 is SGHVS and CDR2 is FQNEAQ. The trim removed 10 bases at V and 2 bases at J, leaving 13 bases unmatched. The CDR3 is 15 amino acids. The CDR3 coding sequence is TGTGCCACCCGGTCCGGCGGGGGGCCCCCCTACGAGCAGTACTTC. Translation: CATRSGGGPPYEQYF.

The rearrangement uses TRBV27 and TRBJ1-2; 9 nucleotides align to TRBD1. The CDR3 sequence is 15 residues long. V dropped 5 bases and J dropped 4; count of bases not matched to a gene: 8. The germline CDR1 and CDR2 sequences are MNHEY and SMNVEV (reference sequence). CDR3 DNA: TGTGCCAGCAGTCCGACGGGACAGGGAGGCTATGGCTACACCTTC. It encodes CASSPTGQGGYGYTF.

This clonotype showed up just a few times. The CDR3 coding sequence is TGTGCCAGCAGTTTAGGACAGGTGGACTATGGCTACACCTTC. Translated: CASSLGQVDYGYTF. The genes are TRBV12-3 or TRBV12-4 and TRBJ1-2; the D gene is possibly TRBD1 (6 bases). This CDR3 region has 14 residues. Trimming left V 1 base short and J 3 bases short, with 9 bases between.

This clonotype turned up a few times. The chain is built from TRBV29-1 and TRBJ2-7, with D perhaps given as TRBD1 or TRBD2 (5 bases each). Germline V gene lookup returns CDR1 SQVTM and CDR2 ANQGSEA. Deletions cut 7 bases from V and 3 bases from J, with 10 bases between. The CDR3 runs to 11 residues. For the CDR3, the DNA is TGCAGCGCGTCGAGGGGCTACGAGCAGTACTTC. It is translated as CSASRGYEQYF.

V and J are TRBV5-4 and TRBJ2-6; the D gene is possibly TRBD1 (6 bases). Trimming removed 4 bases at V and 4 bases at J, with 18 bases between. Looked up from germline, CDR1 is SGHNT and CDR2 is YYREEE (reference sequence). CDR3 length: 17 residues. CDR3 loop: CASSRRTGYDGANVLTF. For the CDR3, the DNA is TGTGCCAGCAGCCGAAGAACAGGGTATGACGGGGCCAACGTCCTGACTTTC.

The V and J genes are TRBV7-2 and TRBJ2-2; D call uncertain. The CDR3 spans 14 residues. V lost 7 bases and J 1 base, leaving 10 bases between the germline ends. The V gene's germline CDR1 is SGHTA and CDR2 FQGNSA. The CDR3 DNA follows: TGTGCCAGCAACGGACCATTGAACACCGGGGAGCTGTTTTTT. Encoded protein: CASNGPLNTGELFF.

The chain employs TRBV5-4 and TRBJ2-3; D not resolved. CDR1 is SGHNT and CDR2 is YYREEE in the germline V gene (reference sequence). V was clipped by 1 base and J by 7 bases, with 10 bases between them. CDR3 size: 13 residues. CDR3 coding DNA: TGTGCCAGCAGCTTGAAGTTTCAAAATACGCAGTATTTT. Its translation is CASSLKFQNTQYF.

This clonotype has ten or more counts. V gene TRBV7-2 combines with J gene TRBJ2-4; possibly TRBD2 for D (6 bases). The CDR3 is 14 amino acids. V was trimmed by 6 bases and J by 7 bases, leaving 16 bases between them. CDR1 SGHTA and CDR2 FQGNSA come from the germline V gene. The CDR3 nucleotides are TGTGCCAGCAGACGACCTAGCGACGGGAACATTCAGTACTTC. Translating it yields CASRRPSDGNIQYF. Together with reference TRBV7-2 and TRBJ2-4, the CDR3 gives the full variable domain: GAGVSQSPSNKVTEKGKDVELRCDPISGHTALYWYRQSLGQGLEFLIYFQGNSAPDKSGLPSDRFSAERTGGSVSTLTIQRTQQEDSAVYLCASRRPSDGNIQYFGAGTRLSVL.

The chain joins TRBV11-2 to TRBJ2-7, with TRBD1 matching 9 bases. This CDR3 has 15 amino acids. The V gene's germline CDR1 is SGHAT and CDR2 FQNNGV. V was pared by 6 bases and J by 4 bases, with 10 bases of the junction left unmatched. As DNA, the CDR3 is TGTGCCAGCAGGCGCCCCGGGACAGGGAGATACGAGCAGTACTTC. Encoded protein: CASRRPGTGRYEQYF.

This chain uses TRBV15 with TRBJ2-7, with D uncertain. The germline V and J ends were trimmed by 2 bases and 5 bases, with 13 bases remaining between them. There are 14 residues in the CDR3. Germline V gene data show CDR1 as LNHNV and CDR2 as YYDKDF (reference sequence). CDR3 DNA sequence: TGTGCCACCAGCAGAACAACCCTTCTCAACGAGCAGTACTTC. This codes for CATSRTTLLNEQYF.

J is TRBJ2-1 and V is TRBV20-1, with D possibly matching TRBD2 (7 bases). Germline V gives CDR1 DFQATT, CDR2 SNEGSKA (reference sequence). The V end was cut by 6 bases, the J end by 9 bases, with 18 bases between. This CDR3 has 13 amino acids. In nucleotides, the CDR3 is TGCAGTGCCGAGGGGGGGGAGGTAGGTGAGCAGTTCTTC. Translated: CSAEGGEVGEQFF.

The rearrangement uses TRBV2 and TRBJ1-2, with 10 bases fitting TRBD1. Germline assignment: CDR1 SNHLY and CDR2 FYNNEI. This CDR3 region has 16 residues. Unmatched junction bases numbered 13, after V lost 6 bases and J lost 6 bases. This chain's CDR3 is CASRLTGGGLGNGYTF. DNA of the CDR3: TGTGCCAGCAGACTGACAGGGGGCGGTCTTGGGAATGGCTACACCTTC.

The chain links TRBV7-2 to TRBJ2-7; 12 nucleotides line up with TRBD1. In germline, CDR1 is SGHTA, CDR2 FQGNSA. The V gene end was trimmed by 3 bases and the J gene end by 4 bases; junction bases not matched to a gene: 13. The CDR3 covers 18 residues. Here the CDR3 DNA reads TGTGCCAGCAGCTTTTTAGGCGGTCAGGGACAGGGGGCGTACGAGCAGTACTTC. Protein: CASSFLGGQGQGAYEQYF.